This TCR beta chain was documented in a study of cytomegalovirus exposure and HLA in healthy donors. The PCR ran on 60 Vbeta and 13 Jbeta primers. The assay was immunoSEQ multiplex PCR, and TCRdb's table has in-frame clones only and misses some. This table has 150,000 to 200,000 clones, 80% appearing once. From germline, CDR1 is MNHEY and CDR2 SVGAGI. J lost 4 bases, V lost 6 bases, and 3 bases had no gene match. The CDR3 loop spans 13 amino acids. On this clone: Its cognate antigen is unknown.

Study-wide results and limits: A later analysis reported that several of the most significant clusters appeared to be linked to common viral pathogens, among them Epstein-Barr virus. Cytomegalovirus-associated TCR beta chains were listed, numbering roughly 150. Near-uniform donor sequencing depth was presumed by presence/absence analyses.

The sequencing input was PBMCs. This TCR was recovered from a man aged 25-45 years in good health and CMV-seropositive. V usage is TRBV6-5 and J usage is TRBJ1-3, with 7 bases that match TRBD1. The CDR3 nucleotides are TGTGCCAGCAGCAGGGGGTTAGGAAACACCATATATTTT. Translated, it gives CASSRGLGNTIYF.